This TCR beta chain was recorded in a study of CD8 T cells in ankylosing spondylitis. Study findings and constraints: Disease-linked clones were found to be CD8+ and relatively rare in peripheral blood.

A remark on this clonotype: Antigen unknown.

Each CDR3 protein is one row after TCRdb ran MiXCR on the 5' RACE reads. This sample has under 250,000 distinct CDR3 sequences, with roughly 10% found just once. Trimming pared 1 base from V and 10 bases from J, leaving 13 bases between. The length of the CDR3 is 13 residues. Sequenced material: blood, either unsorted or a sorted T cell fraction (not recorded which). The sequence was collected from a male donor with ankylosing spondylitis or in good health (not recorded which). This chain uses TRBV12-3 or TRBV12-4 with TRBJ1-2; D call uncertain. CDR3 DNA: TGTGCCAGCAGTTTAGTCCAGACCGGGGACTACACCTTC. Translated: CASSLVQTGDYTF.